The following is a TCR beta chain sequence with its context. Its antigen remains undetermined. Per-nucleotide qualities are absent, and no much larger clonotype sits a single base away. The library was prepared using 5' RACE. Sequencing used an Illumina HiSeq 2500. A second PCR of roughly 7 to 11 cycles was performed with a sample-barcoded 5' primer and a J-beta primer mix. A template-switch 5' adaptor carrying 12 random nucleotides introduced a unique molecular identifier onto each TCR beta cDNA molecule. Each sample yielded at least 2.5 million CDR3-containing paired-end reads. The Mint cDNA synthesis kit, primed by a TRBC-specific oligonucleotide, was used to synthesize first-strand cDNA from all RNA. All cDNA was treated with uracil-DNA glycosylase and then went through a first 18-cycle PCR with the universal primers M1SS and BC2_uni_R. Turning to the authors' computational methods: Normalization of each sample was performed by random selection of 1 million high-quality reads, each carrying a distinct molecular identifier. Reads sharing molecular identifiers were discarded rather than binned into consensus sequences. MiTCR, run with a Q25 quality threshold and the strictest error-elimination algorithm, handled CDR3 identification, clonotype clustering and error correction. A nonparametric unseen species model with Euler transformation was used to estimate lower-bound total TCR beta diversity. In TCRdb, the public reads were trimmed at Q25 with fastp and aligned with MiXCR, with productive beta chains retained. Each CDR3 protein appears once, grouped with its most common genes and DNA. None of the V and J calls come from the authors' own analysis; TCRdb made them. The sample table records some 730,000 distinct CDR3 sequences; about a fifth of these occur just once. The ten largest make up about 22% of the sample.

This entry comes from a study of blood T cells in healthy people across ages (dated by TCRdb to between 2014 and 2017). For context, the study as a whole: In model experiments, template switching captured roughly one uniquely barcoded TCR beta cDNA molecule for every two T cells. Four age groups were formed from the donors: young (average approximately 15 years), middle-aged (approximately 40), aged (under 70) and long-lived (82). The study measured age-related changes in TCR beta repertoire diversity using deep sequencing normalized with unique cDNA molecular identifiers. To avoid experimental bias, donors of different ages were randomly spread across the sequencing lanes. The study analyzed two additional independent replicas of 1 million unique cDNA reads from the same blood draw for two donors, one aged 18 to 29 and one aged 80 or older. General findings and caveats noted by the study authors: The CMV infection status of donors was not known, potentially confounding age-related changes in expanded clonotypes. Observed TCR beta diversity per million T cells fell roughly linearly with age, and a significant reduction was already apparent by age approximately 41. The percentage of naive T cells measured by flow cytometry correlated strongly with observed TCR beta diversity. Total diversity estimates from one million sequenced T cells were considered lower bounds and underestimates. Since profiling was done on bulk unsorted PBMCs, naive and antigen-experienced compartments could not be conclusively compared. Compared with the aged group, more naive CD4+ T cells, fewer expanded clones and increased TCR diversity were shown by the long-lived group, suggesting age selection.

Sequences KGHSH (CDR1) and LQKENI (CDR2) are obtained from the germline V gene. V and J are trimmed by 3 bases and 4 bases, and the gene matches miss 4 bases of the junction. Including the terminal cysteine and phenylalanine, the CDR3 comprises 15 residues. The CDR3 DNA has 45 bases and is translated from base 1. Donors were around 37 systemically healthy Caucasian individuals from Russia aged 6 to 90 years. Approximately 10 milliliters of peripheral blood were collected from each donor into EDTA-treated Vacutainer tubes. Ficoll-Paque density-gradient centrifugation was used to isolate PBMCs, with at least 6 million per sample. Total RNA, at least 6 micrograms per sample, was extracted from PBMCs with Trizol reagent. For every donor, an aliquot of PBMCs went through flow cytometry to measure the percentages of naive CD45RAhigh/CD27high T cells.

The chain uses TRBV18 and TRBJ1-3, with 9 middle bases fitting TRBD1. Sequencing was carried out using blood. The TCR originated in a man between 65 and 80 years old in good health. This receptor carries the CDR3 CASSPNRGQGNTIYF. The base sequence is TGTGCCAGCTCACCGAACAGGGGGCAAGGAAACACCATATATTTT.